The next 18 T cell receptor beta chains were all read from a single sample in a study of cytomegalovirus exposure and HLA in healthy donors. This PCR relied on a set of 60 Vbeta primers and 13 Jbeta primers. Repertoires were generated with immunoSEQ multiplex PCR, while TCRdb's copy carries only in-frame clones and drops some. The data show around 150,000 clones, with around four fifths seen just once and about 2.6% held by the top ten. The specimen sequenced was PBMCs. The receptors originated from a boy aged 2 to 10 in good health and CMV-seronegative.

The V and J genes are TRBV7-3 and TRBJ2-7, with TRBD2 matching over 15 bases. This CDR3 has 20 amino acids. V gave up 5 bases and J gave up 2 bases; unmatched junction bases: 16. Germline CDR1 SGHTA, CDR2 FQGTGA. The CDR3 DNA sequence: TGTGCCAGCAGCCTTACCCACGGACTAGCGGGGGGGCTGAGTCCCTACGAGCAGTACTTC. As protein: CASSLTHGLAGGLSPYEQYF. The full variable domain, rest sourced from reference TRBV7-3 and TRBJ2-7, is GAGVSQTPSNKVTEKGKYVELRCDPISGHTALYWYRQSLGQGPEFLIYFQGTGAADDSGLPNDRFFAVRPEGSVSTLKIQRTERGDSAVYLCASSLTHGLAGGLSPYEQYFGPGTRLTVT.

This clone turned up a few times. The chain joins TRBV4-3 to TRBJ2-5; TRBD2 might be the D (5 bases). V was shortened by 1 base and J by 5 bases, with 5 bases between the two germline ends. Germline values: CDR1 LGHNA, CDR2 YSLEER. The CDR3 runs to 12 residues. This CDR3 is CASSQGGETQYF. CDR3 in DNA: TGCGCCAGCAGCCAAGGCGGGGAGACCCAGTACTTC.

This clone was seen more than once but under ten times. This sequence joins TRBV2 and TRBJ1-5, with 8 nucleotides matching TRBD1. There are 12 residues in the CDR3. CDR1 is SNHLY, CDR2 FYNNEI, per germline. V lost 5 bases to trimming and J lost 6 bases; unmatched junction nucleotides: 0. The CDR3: CASSQGAQPQHF. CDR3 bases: TGTGCCAGCAGTCAGGGGGCTCAGCCCCAGCATTTT.

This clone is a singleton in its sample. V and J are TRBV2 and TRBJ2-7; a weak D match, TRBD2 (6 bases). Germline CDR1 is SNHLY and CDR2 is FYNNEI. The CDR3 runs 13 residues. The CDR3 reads CAGTAETYYEQYF. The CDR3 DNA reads TGTGCGGGGACTGCGGAGACGTACTACGAGCAGTACTTC.

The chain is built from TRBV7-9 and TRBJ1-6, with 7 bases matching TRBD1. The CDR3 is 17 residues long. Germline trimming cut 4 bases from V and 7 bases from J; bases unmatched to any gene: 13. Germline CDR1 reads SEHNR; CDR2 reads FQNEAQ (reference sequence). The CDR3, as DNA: TGTGCCAGCAGCTCTCCCGGGACAGTACTTTTGAATTCACCCCTCCACTTT. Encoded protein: CASSSPGTVLLNSPLHF.

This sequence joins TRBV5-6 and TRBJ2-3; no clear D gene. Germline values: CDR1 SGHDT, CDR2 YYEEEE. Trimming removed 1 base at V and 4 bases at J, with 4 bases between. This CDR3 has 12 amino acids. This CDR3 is CASSLYPDTQYF. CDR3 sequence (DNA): TGTGCCAGCAGCTTGTATCCAGATACGCAGTATTTT.

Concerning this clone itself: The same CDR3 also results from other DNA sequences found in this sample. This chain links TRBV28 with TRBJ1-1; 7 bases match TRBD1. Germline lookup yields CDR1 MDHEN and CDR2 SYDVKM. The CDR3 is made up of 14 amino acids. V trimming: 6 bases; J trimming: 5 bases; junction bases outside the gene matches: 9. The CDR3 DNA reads TGTGCCAGCAGCTCCCACAGGGGTACGACTGAAGCTTTCTTT. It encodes CASSSHRGTTEAFF.

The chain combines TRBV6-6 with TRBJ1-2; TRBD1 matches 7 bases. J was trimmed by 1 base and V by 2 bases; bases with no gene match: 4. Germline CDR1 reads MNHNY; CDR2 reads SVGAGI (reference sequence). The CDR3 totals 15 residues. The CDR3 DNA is TGTGCCAGCAGTTACCCCCGGACAGGTAACTATGGCTACACCTTC. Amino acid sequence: CASSYPRTGNYGYTF.

CDR3 loop: CASSLSTGLYEQYF. CDR3 bases: TGTGCCAGCAGTTTATCGACAGGTCTCTACGAGCAGTACTTC. The V and J genes are TRBV28 and TRBJ2-7; a possible D gene is TRBD1 (6 bases). This CDR3 region has 14 residues. V lost 1 base to trimming and J lost 3 bases, with 10 bases between them. The V gene's germline CDR1 is MDHEN and CDR2 SYDVKM.

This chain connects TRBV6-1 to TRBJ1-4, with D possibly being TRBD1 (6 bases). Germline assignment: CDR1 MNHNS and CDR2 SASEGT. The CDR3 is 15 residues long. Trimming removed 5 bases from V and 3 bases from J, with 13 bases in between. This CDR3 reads CASSLRGSANEKLFF. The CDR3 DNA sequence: TGTGCCAGCAGTCTTAGGGGGTCGGCTAATGAAAAACTGTTTTTT.

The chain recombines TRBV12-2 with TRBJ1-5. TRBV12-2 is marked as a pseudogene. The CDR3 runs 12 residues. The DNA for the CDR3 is TGTGCAAGTCGCTTCCGCGCTCGGCCCCAGCATTTT. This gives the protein CASRFRARPQHF.

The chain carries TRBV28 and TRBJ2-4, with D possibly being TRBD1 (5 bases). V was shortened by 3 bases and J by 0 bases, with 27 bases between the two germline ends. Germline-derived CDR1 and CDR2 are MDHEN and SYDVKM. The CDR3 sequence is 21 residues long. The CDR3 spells CASSFGPDSTEKLIAKNIQYF. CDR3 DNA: TGTGCCAGCAGTTTTGGGCCCGACAGTACAGAAAAACTCATAGCCAAAAACATTCAGTACTTC.

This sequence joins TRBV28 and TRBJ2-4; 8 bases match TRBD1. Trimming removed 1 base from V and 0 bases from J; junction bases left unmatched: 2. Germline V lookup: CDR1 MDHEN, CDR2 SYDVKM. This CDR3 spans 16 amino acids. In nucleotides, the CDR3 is TGTGCCAGCAGTTTATTCGGACAGGGAGCCAAAAACATTCAGTACTTC. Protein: CASSLFGQGAKNIQYF.

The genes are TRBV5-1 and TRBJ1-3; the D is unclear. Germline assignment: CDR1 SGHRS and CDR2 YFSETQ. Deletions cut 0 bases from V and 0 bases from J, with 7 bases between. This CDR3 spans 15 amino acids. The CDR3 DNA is TGCGCCAGCAGCTTGGACAGCGGCTCTGGAAACACCATATATTTT. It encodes CASSLDSGSGNTIYF.

The chain's CDR3 is CASGLPDSTEAFF. The CDR3 region has the DNA TGTGCTAGTGGTTTGCCGGACAGCACTGAAGCTTTCTTT. The rearrangement uses TRBV12-5 and TRBJ1-1, with D possibly TRBD1 on 6 matching bases. The CDR3 is made up of 13 amino acids. V lost 2 bases to trimming and J lost 4 bases, with 8 bases between them. From germline, CDR1 is LGHNT and CDR2 FRNRAP.

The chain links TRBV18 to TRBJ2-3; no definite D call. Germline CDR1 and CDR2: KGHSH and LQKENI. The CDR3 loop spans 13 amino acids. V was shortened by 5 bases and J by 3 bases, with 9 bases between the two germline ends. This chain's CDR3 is CASSSRVTDTQYF. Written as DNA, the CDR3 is TGTGCCAGCTCATCAAGAGTAACAGATACGCAGTATTTT.

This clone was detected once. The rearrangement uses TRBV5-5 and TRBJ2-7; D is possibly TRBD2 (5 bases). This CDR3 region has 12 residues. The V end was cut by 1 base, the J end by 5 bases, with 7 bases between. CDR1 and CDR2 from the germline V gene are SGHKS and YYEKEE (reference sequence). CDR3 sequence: CASSLYGDEQYF. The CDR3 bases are TGTGCCAGCAGCTTGTACGGGGACGAGCAGTACTTC.

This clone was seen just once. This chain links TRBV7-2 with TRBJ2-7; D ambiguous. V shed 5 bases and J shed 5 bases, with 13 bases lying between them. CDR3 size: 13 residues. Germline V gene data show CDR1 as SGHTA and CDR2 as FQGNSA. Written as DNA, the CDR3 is TGTGCCAGCAGCCCCGAGGCGGTCCACGAGCAGTACTTC. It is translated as CASSPEAVHEQYF. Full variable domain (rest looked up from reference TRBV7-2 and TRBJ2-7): GAGVSQSPSNKVTEKGKDVELRCDPISGHTALYWYRQSLGQGLEFLIYFQGNSAPDKSGLPSDRFSAERTGGSVSTLTIQRTQQEDSAVYLCASSPEAVHEQYFGPGTRLTVT.